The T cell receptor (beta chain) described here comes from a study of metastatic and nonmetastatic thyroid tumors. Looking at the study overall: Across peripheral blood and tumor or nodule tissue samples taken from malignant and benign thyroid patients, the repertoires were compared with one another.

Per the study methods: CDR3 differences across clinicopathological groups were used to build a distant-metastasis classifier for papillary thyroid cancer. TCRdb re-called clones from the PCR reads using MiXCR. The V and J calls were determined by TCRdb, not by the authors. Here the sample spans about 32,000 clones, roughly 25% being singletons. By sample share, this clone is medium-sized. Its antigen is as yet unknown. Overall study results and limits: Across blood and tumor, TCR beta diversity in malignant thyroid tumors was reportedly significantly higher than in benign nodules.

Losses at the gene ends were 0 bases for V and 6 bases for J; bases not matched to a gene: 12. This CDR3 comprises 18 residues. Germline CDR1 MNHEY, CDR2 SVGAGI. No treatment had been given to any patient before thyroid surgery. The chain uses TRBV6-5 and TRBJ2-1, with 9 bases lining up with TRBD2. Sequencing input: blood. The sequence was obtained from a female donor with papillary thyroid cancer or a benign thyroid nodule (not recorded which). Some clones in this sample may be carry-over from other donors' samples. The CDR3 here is CASSYSQTTSGKINEQFF. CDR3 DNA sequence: TGTGCCAGCAGTTACTCGCAAACGACTAGCGGAAAAATCAATGAGCAGTTCTTC.